The sequence of this T cell receptor (beta chain) was determined in a study of blood T cell repertoires in COVID-19. At the level of the study: Researchers got acute and convalescent COVID-19 samples from the United States, Italy and Spain.

Profiling relied on immunoSEQ multiplex PCR, and the TCRdb table lists in-frame clones only, not all of them. The table includes about 220,000 clones, approximately 80% detected once. From germline, CDR1 is SEHNR and CDR2 FQNEAQ (reference sequence). The CDR3 is 14 amino acids. Trimming left V 4 bases short and J 4 bases short, with 14 bases between. Recruitment covered under 25 US areas and drew participants whose ages spanned roughly 18 to 100 years. Participants' own reports of clinical history determined their cohort assignment. The J gene is TRBJ2-7, the V gene TRBV7-9, with TRBD1 as a possible D gene (6 bases). The sequencing input was PBMCs or T cells enriched from blood (not recorded which). The sequence derives from a woman in her fifties or sixties who had recovered from COVID-19. This CDR3 is CASSSAGTQYEQYF. The CDR3 DNA sequence: TGTGCCAGCAGCTCAGCCGGGACACAATACGAGCAGTACTTC.